This T cell receptor (beta chain) was sequenced for a study of blood T cell repertoires in COVID-19. As for the study in general: Some COVID-19 samples were acute and others convalescent; all came from the United States, Italy and Spain. Sources were T cells, B-cell-depleted T cells, or PBMCs; the material itself was cDNA or gDNA.

There are 13 residues in the CDR3. Per germline, CDR1 SGHNT and CDR2 YYREEE (reference sequence). The trim removed 3 bases at V and 6 bases at J, leaving 3 bases unmatched. Original methodology: Quantification of nucleated cells was approximated via reference gene primer amplification. Profiling relied on immunoSEQ multiplex PCR, and the TCRdb table lists in-frame clones only, not all of them. That table supplies the V and J calls and clone size; D and trimming were determined from the DNA. Counted here are about 64,000 clones, about nine tenths occurring once; the ten biggest clones make up around a tenth. This clone showed up just once.

This chain joins TRBV5-4 and TRBJ2-5; 9 bases map to TRBD2. Sequences were obtained from peripheral blood. This receptor was identified in a woman older than 75 with active COVID-19. For the CDR3, the DNA is TGTGCCAGCAGCTCGGCGGGGGGGCAGACCCAGTACTTC. Its protein is CASSSAGGQTQYF.